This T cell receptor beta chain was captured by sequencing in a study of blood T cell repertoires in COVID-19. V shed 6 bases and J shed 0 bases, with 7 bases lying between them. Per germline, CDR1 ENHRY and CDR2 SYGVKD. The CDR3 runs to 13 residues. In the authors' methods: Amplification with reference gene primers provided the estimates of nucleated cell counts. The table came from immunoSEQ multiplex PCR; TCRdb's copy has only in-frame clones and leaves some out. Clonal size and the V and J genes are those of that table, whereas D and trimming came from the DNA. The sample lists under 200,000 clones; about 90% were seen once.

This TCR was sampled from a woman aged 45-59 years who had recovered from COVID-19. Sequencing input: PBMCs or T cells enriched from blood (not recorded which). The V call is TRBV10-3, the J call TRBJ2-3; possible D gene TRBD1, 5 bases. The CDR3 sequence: CAISRQSTDTQYF. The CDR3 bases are TGTGCCATCAGCAGACAGAGCACAGATACGCAGTATTTT.